This note documents a single TCR beta chain sequence. Its specificity is unknown. At one end, the junction sequence differs from germline, possibly due to a read error. This record belongs to a study of blood T cells in healthy people across ages. Alongside a J-beta primer mix, a sample-barcoded 5' primer served in a second PCR lasting roughly 7 to 11 cycles. Every sample produced at least 2.5 million CDR3-containing paired-end reads. TCRdb independently ran MiXCR on the 5' RACE reads; one entry per CDR3 protein. Found here are around 970,000 distinct CDR3 sequences, roughly 51% of them singletons; the top ten hold about a fifth. Points from the study as a whole: Among T cells, TCR beta diversity per million cells dropped roughly linearly as age rose. What prevented conclusive comparison of naive and antigen-experienced cells was that PBMCs were unsorted.

The CDR3 length is 15 residues. Germline V gene lookup returns CDR1 LGHNA and CDR2 YNFKEQ. Staff drew around 10 milliliters of peripheral blood from each donor. The chain joins TRBV4-2 to TRBJ2-4; possibly TRBD2 for D (6 bases). The J call is doubtful: the DNA matches TRBJ2-7 better. The sample consisted of blood. The source of this sequence is a woman aged 60-70 years in good health. Here the CDR3 reads CAGSQAASDTYEQYF. The CDR3 DNA follows: TGTGCCGGCAGCCAAGCGGCTAGCGACACCTACGAGCAGTACTTC.